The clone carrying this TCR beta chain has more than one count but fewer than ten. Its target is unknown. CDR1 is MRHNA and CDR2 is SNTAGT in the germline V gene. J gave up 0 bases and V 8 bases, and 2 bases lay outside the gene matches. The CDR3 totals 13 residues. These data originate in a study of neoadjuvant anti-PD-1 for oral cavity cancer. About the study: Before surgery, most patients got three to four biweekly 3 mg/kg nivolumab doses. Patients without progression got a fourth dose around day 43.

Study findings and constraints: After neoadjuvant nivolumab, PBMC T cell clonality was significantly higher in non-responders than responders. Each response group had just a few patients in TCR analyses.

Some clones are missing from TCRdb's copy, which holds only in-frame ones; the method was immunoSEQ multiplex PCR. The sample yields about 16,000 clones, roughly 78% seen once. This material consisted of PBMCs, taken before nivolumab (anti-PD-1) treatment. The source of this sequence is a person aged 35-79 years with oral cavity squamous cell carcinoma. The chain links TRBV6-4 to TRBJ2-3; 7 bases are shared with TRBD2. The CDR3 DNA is TGTGCCAGCTCGGGGGGTAGCACAGATACGCAGTATTTT. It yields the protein CASSGGSTDTQYF.